This T cell receptor beta chain was found in a study of blood T cell repertoires in COVID-19. Study context: Nucleic acid was either cDNA or gDNA, and it came from T cells, B-cell-depleted T cells, or PBMCs.

Germline values: CDR1 LNHDA, CDR2 SQIVND (reference sequence). Trimming pared 3 bases from V and 8 bases from J, leaving 20 bases between. CDR3 length equals 16 residues. The table lists this clone with a few counts. Per the authors' pipeline: Estimated nucleated cell counts came from reference gene primer amplification. Measured with immunoSEQ multiplex PCR; TCRdb has only the in-frame clones, and not every one. That table furnishes V, J and clone size, whereas the DNA furnished D and trimming. This sample has 90,000 to 100,000 clones, with roughly 89% found just once. V is TRBV19 and J is TRBJ2-1; D possibly corresponds to TRBD2 (6 bases). Sequencing used peripheral blood. The receptor comes from a woman in her sixties with COVID-19, enrolled during active disease. The CDR3 DNA reads TGTGCCAGTAGTATCGGGTCAGCTCGGGGGACGGATGAGCAGTTCTTC. Translating it yields CASSIGSARGTDEQFF.